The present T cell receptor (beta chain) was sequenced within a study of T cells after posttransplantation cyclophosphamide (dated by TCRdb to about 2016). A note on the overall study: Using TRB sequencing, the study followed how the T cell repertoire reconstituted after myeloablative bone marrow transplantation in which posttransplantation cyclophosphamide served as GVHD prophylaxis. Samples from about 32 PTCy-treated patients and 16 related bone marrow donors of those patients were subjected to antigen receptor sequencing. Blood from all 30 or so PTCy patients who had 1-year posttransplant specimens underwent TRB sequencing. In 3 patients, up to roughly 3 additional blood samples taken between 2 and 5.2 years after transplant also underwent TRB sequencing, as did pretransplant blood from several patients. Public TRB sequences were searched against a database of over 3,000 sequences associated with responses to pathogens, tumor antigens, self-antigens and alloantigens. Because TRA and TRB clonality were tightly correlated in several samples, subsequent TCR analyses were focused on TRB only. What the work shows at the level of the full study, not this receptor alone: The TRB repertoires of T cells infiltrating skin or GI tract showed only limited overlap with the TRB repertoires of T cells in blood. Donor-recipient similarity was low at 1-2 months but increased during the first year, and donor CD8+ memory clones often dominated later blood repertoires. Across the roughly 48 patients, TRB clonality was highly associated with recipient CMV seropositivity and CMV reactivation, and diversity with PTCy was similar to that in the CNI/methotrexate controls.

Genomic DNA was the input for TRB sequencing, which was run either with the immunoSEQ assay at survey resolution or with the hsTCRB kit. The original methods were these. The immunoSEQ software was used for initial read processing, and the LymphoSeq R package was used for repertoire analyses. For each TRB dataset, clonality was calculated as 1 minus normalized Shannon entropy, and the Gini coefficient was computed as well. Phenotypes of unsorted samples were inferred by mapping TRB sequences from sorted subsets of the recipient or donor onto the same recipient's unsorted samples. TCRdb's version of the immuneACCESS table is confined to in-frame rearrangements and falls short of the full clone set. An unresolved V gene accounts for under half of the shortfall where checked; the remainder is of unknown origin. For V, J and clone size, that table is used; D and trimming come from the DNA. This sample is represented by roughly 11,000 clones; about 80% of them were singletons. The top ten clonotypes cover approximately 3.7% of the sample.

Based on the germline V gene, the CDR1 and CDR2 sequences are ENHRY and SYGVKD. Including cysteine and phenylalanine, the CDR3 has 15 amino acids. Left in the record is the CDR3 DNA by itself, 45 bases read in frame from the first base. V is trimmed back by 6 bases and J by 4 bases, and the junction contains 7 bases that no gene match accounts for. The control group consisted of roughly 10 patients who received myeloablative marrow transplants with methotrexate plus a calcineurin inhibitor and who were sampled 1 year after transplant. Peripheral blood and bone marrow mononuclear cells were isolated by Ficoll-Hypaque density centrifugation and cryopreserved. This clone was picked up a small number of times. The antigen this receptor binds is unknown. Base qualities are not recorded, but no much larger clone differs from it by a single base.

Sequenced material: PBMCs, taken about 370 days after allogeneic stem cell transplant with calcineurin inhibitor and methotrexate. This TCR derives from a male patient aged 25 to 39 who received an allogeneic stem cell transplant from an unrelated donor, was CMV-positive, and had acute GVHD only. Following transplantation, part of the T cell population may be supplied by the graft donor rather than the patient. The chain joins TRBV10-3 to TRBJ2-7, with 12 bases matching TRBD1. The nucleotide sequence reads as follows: TGTGCCATCAGAAGTTCGGGACAGGGGGCATACGAGCAGTACTTC. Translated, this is CAIRSSGQGAYEQYF.